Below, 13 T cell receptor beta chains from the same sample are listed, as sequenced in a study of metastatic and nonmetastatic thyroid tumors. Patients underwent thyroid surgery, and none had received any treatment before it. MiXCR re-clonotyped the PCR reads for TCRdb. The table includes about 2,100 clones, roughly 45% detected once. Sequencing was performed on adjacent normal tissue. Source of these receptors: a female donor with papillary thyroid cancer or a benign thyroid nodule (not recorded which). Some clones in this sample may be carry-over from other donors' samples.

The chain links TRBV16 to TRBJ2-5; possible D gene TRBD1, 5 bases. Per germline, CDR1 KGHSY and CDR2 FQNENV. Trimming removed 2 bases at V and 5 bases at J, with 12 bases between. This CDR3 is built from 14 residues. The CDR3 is CASSQIRAEETQYF. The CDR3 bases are TGTGCCAGCAGCCAAATCAGGGCCGAGGAGACCCAGTACTTC.

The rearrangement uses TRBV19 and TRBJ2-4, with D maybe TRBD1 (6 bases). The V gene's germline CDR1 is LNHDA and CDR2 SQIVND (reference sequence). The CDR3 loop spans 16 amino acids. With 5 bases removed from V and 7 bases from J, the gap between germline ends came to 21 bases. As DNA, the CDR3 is TGTGCCAGTAGTGAGTTTGTAGGCAGGGGATTCAACATTCAGTACTTC. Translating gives CASSEFVGRGFNIQYF. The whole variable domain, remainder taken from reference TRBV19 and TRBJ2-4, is DGGITQSPKYLFRKEGQNVTLSCEQNLNHDAMYWYRQDPGQGLRLIYYSQIVNDFQKGDIAEGYSVSREKKESFPLTVTSAQKNPTAFYLCASSEFVGRGFNIQYFGAGTRLSVL.

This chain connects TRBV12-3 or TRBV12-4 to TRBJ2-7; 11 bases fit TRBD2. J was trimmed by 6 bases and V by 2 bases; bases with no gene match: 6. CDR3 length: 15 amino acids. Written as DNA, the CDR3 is TGTGCCAGCAGTTTACGGCTAGCGGGAGGTGTCGAGCAGTACTTC. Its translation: CASSLRLAGGVEQYF.

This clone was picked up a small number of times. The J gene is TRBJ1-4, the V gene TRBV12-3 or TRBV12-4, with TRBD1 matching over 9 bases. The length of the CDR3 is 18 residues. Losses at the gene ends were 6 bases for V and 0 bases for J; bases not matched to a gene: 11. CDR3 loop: CASSRDRVLQATNEKLFF. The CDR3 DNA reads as TGTGCCAGCAGCCGGGACAGGGTTCTTCAGGCAACTAATGAAAAACTGTTTTTT.

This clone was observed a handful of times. CDR3 sequence (DNA): TGCAGTGCTAATAGCCTGGGGCTAGCGGAAGAAGATACGCAGTATTTT. This sequence encodes CSANSLGLAEEDTQYF. The chain recombines TRBV20-1 with TRBJ2-3; 7 nucleotides line up with TRBD2. Trimming took 4 bases from V and 5 from J; bases not matched to a gene: 15. Germline loops: CDR1 DFQATT, CDR2 SNEGSKA (reference sequence). This CDR3 has 16 residues.

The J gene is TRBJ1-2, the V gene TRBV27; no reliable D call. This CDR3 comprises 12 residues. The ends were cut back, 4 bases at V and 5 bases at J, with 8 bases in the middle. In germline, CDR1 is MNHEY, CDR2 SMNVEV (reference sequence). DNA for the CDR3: TGTGCCAGCAGTTCTGGGAGATATGGCTACACCTTC. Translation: CASSSGRYGYTF.

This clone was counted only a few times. The CDR3 sequence is CASSPGHLGELFF. The CDR3 DNA reads as TGTGCCAGCAGCCCGGGACACCTTGGGGAGCTGTTTTTT. The chain recombines TRBV6-2 or TRBV6-3 with TRBJ2-2; a weak D match, TRBD1 (6 bases). This CDR3 spans 13 amino acids. V was cut by 6 bases and J by 8 bases, with 13 bases left in between. Germline CDR1 MNHEY, CDR2 SVGEGT.

Here the CDR3 reads CSARGGTGHTNEQYF. CDR3 coding DNA: TGCAGTGCTAGGGGTGGGACAGGGCATACCAACGAGCAGTACTTC. The V and J genes are TRBV20-1 and TRBJ2-7; TRBD1 aligns across 9 bases. The ends lost 3 bases at V and 5 bases at J; junction bases unmatched: 11. This CDR3 spans 15 amino acids. Looked up from germline, CDR1 is DFQATT and CDR2 is SNEGSKA (reference sequence).

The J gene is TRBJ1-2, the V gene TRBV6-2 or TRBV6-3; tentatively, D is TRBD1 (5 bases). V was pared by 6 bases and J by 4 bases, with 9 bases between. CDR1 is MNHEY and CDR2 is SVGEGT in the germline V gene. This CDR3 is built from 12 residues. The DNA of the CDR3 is TGTGCCAGCAGGCAGGGAGTCTATGGCTACACCTTC. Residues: CASRQGVYGYTF.

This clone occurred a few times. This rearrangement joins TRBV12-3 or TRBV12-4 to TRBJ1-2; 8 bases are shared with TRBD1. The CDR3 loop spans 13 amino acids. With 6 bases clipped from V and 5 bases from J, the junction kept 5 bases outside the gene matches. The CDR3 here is CASSPDRGYGYTF. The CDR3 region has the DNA TGTGCCAGCAGCCCAGACAGGGGTTATGGCTACACCTTC.

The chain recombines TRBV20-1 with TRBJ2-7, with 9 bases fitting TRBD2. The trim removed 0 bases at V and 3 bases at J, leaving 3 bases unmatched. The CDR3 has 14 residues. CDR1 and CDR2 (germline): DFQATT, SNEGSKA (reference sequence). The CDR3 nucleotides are TGCAGTGCTAGAGACACACTAGCGGGCTACGAGCAGTACTTC. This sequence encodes CSARDTLAGYEQYF.

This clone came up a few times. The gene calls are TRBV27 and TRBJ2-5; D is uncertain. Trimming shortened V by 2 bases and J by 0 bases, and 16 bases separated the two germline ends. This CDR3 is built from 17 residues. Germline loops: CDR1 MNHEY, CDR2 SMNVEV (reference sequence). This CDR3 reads CASSLLPVTMYQETQYF. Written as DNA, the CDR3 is TGTGCCAGCAGTTTACTTCCAGTGACGATGTACCAAGAGACCCAGTACTTC.

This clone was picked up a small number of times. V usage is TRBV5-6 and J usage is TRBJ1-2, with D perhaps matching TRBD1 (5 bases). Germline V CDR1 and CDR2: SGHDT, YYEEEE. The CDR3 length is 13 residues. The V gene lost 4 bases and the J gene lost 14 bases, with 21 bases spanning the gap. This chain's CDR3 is CASSMGPGPPETF. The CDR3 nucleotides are TGTGCCAGCAGCATGGGACCGGGACCGCCGGAAACCTTC.